One sample yielded the 15 T cell receptor beta chains listed below, sequenced in a study of T-cell reconstitution after alpha-beta-depleted transplantation in children. Using unique molecular identifiers, the investigators prepared the TCRbeta library. TCRdb analysed the PCR reads with MiXCR anew, one entry per CDR3 protein. The sample includes around 800,000 distinct CDR3 sequences, 16% of them seen just once. The material was PBMCs, mostly from graft donor cells, obtained 360 days after TCRalphabeta/CD19-depleted stem cell transplant. Receptors originate from a male patient aged 5 to 17 who had a stem cell transplant for acute lymphoblastic leukemia, so the T cells may come from the graft donor.

The sample holds many counts of this clonotype. V is TRBV12-3 or TRBV12-4 and J is TRBJ2-7; TRBD1 matches 7 bases. The CDR3 has 14 residues. Losses at the gene ends were 6 bases for V and 0 bases for J; bases not matched to a gene: 5. DNA of the CDR3: TGTGCCAGCAGACCGACAGGGAGCTCCTACGAGCAGTACTTC. The encoded protein is CASRPTGSSYEQYF.

This chain joins TRBV27 and TRBJ2-3, with D perhaps TRBD2 (6 bases). The CDR3 contains 15 residues. Per the germline V gene, CDR1 is MNHEY and CDR2 is SMNVEV (reference sequence). Trimming pared 2 bases from V and 1 base from J, leaving 10 bases between. The CDR3 loop reads CASSLGAGCTDTQYF. The CDR3 coding sequence is TGTGCCAGCAGTTTAGGCGCGGGATGCACAGATACGCAGTATTTT.

This clonotype appeared many times. The chain recombines TRBV18 with TRBJ1-1; a weak D match, TRBD1 (5 bases). Trimming stripped 3 bases from V and 8 bases from J, with 19 bases between. Germline CDR1 reads KGHSH; CDR2 reads LQKENI. The CDR3 has 15 residues. In nucleotides, the CDR3 is TGTGCCAGCTCACCCAGGAGGGGCGACGGCGAGGAAGCTTTCTTT. It codes for CASSPRRGDGEEAFF.

Only a few counts were recorded for this clonotype. The chain links TRBV29-1 to TRBJ2-7, with D possibly being TRBD1 (5 bases). Germline V lookup: CDR1 SQVTM, CDR2 ANQGSEA. This CDR3 comprises 12 residues. V was trimmed by 6 bases and J by 3 bases, leaving 12 bases between them. CDR3 residues: CSVIGGHYEQYF. As DNA, the CDR3 is TGCAGCGTAATTGGCGGACACTACGAGCAGTACTTC.

The gene calls are TRBV10-3 and TRBJ1-1; D remains unclear. Per the germline V gene, CDR1 is ENHRY and CDR2 is SYGVKD. Trimming took off 6 bases at V and 1 base at J, with 6 bases between the two ends. There are 12 residues in the CDR3. CDR3 loop: CAIRVANTEAFF. In DNA form, the CDR3 reads TGTGCCATCAGGGTAGCGAACACTGAAGCTTTCTTT.

The chain couples TRBV5-1 to TRBJ2-5; 9 nucleotides line up with TRBD2. Germline V gene lookup returns CDR1 SGHRS and CDR2 YFSETQ. Trimming at V came to 1 base and at J to 3 bases, leaving 7 bases not matched to a gene. The CDR3 has 16 residues. CDR3 nucleotide sequence: TGCGCCAGCAGCTTGTCGGGCGGGAGGGCCGAAGAGACCCAGTACTTC. Translation gives CASSLSGGRAEETQYF.

This rearrangement joins TRBV5-1 to TRBJ2-1, with TRBD1 matching over 7 bases. Germline V gene lookup returns CDR1 SGHRS and CDR2 YFSETQ. The CDR3 consists of 15 residues. The V gene end was trimmed by 5 bases and the J gene end by 0 bases; junction bases not matched to a gene: 5. CDR3 sequence: CASRRQGTSYNEQFF. CDR3 coding DNA: TGCGCCAGCAGGAGACAGGGTACCTCCTACAATGAGCAGTTCTTC.

This clonotype showed up just a few times. The J gene is TRBJ2-6, the V gene TRBV12-3 or TRBV12-4; TRBD1 agrees at 7 bases. This CDR3 is 17 amino acids long. With 3 bases clipped from V and 0 bases from J, the junction kept 5 bases outside the gene matches. As DNA, the CDR3 is TGTGCCAGCAGTTTGGGACGGACAGGCTCTGGGGCCAACGTCCTGACTTTC. It encodes CASSLGRTGSGANVLTF.

This clonotype was seen many times. The chain is built from TRBV3-1 and TRBJ2-7, with D uncertain. Trimming shortened V by 1 base and J by 3 bases, and 10 bases separated the two germline ends. CDR1 LGHDT and CDR2 YNNKEL come from the germline V gene (reference sequence). The CDR3 runs 14 residues. The CDR3 DNA follows: TGTGCCAGCAGCCAAGGAACGGGTTTCTACGAGCAGTACTTC. Protein sequence: CASSQGTGFYEQYF.

The chain combines TRBV5-1 with TRBJ2-4, with no clear D. Germline lookup yields CDR1 SGHRS and CDR2 YFSETQ. The CDR3 spans 17 residues. V lost 2 bases and J lost 0, with 15 bases in between. The CDR3 spells CASSLVSGVRAKNIQYF. Here the CDR3 DNA reads TGCGCCAGCAGCTTAGTGTCTGGGGTCCGAGCCAAAAACATTCAGTACTTC.

This clonotype was detected only a few times. This chain connects TRBV5-1 to TRBJ2-5, with D tentatively TRBD2 (5 bases). CDR3 length: 15 amino acids. In germline, CDR1 is SGHRS, CDR2 YFSETQ. V lost 0 bases and J lost 5, with 14 bases in between. CDR3 nucleotides: TGCGCCAGCAGCTTGGCCATTGCGGTAGCGGAGACCCAGTACTTC. It encodes CASSLAIAVAETQYF.

This clonotype was detected a few times. The J gene is TRBJ2-1, the V gene TRBV7-7; D remains unclear. The CDR3 is made up of 16 amino acids. Trimming pared 5 bases from V and 4 bases from J, leaving 18 bases between. CDR1 is SSHAT, CDR2 FNYEAQ, per germline (reference sequence). CDR3: CASSKEEVANYNEQFF. CDR3 DNA sequence: TGTGCCAGCAGCAAAGAAGAGGTAGCCAATTACAATGAGCAGTTCTTC.

There are a few counts of this clonotype. This chain connects TRBV19 to TRBJ1-1, with 9 bases lining up with TRBD1. The CDR3 runs to 16 residues. The J segment lost 6 bases and the V segment lost 5 bases, leaving 13 bases of the junction unmatched. In germline, CDR1 is LNHDA, CDR2 SQIVND (reference sequence). The CDR3 region is CASSGAGTGSFSEAFF. CDR3 nucleotides: TGTGCCAGTAGTGGCGCCGGGACAGGGTCTTTCTCTGAAGCTTTCTTT.

There are a few counts of this clonotype. This chain links TRBV5-1 with TRBJ1-2, with D perhaps TRBD1 (6 bases). Germline assignment: CDR1 SGHRS and CDR2 YFSETQ. Deletions cut 4 bases from V and 8 bases from J, with 12 bases between. The CDR3 sequence is 12 residues long. CDR3 sequence (DNA): TGCGCCAGCAGCCGGGGGGCAGAGGGCTACACCTTC. Encoded protein: CASSRGAEGYTF.

V usage is TRBV30 and J usage is TRBJ1-1, with 8 nucleotides matching TRBD1. This CDR3 has 13 residues. Per the germline V gene, CDR1 is GTSNPN and CDR2 is SVGIG (reference sequence). After removal of 3 bases from V and 2 bases from J, the junction contained 2 bases not matched to a gene. The DNA of the CDR3 is TGTGCCTGGAGCAGGGGGCTTAACACTGAAGCTTTCTTT. This translates into CAWSRGLNTEAFF.